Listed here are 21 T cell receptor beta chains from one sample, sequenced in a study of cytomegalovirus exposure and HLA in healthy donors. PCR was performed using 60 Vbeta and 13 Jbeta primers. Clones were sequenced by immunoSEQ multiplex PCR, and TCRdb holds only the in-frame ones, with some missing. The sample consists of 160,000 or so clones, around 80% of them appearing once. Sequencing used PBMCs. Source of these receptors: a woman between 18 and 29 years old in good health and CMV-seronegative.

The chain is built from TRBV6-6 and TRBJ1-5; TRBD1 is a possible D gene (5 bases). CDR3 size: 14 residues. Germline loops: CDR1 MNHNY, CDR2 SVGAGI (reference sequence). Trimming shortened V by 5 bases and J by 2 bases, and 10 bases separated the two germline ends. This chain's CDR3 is CASSLGGGNQPQHF. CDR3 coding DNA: TGTGCCAGCAGTCTCGGAGGGGGCAATCAGCCCCAGCATTTT.

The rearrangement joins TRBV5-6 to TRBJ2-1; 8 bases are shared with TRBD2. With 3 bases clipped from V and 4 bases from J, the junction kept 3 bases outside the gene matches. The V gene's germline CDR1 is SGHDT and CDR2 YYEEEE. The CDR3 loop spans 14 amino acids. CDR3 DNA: TGTGCCAGCAGCTACGGGGGGGGTTACAATGAGCAGTTCTTC. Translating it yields CASSYGGGYNEQFF. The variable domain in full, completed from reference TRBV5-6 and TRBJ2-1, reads DAGVTQSPTHLIKTRGQQVTLRCSPKSGHDTVSWYQQALGQGPQFIFQYYEEEERQRGNFPDRFSGHQFPNYSSELNVNALLLGDSALYLCASSYGGGYNEQFFGPGTRLTVL.

The CDR3 bases are TGTGCCAGCAGCGTACTTAGTGGGGGCGAGCAGTACTTC. Its translation is CASSVLSGGEQYF. The chain combines TRBV9 with TRBJ2-5; tentatively, D is TRBD1 or TRBD2 (5 bases each). The J call may be mistaken, given a closer DNA end match to TRBJ2-7. Germline V gene lookup returns CDR1 SGDLS and CDR2 YYNGEE. The CDR3 is made up of 13 amino acids.

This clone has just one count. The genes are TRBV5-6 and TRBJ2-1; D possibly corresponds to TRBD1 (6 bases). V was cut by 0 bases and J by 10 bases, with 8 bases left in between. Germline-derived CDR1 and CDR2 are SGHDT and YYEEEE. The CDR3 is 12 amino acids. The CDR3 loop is CASSLARGEQFF. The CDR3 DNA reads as TGTGCCAGCAGCTTGGCCAGGGGAGAGCAGTTCTTC.

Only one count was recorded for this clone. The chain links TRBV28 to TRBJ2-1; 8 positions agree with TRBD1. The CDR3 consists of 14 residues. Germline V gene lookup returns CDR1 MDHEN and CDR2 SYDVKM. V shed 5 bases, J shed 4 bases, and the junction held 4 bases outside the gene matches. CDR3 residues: CASSPTGGYNEQFF. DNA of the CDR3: TGTGCCAGCAGTCCCACAGGGGGGTACAATGAGCAGTTCTTC.

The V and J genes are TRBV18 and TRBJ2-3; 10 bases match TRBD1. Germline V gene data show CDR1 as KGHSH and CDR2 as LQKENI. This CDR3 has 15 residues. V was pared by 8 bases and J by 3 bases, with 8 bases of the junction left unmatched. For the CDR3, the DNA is TGTGCCAGCGCAGTCAGACAGGGGGCAACAGATACGCAGTATTTT. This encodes CASAVRQGATDTQYF.

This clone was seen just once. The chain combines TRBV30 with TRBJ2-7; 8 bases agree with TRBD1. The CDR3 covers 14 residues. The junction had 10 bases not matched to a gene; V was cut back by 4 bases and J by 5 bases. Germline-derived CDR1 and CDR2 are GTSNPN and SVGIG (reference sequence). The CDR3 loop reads CAWNQGATNNEQYF. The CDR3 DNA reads TGTGCCTGGAATCAGGGGGCGACTAACAACGAGCAGTACTTC.

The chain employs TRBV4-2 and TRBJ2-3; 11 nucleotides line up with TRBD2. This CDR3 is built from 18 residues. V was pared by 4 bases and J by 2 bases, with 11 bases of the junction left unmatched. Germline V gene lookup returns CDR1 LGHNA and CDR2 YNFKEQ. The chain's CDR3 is CASSLSRDSGGVTDTQYF. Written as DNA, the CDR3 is TGTGCCAGCAGCCTGTCGAGGGATAGCGGGGGGGTCACAGATACGCAGTATTTT.

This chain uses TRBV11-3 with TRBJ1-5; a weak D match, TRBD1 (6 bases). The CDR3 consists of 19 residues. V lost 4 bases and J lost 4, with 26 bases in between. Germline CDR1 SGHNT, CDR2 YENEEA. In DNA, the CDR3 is TGTGCCAGCAGCTCTACGAAAGAAACCGGCAGGACAGCTAATCAGCCCCAGCATTTT. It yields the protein CASSSTKETGRTANQPQHF.

The CDR3 DNA reads TGTGCCAGCAAACAGGGGGAAGCTTTCTTT. Translation gives CASKQGEAFF. V is TRBV25-1 and J is TRBJ1-1, with TRBD1 matching 7 bases. Germline values: CDR1 MGHDK, CDR2 SYGVNS. CDR3 length: 10 amino acids. Unmatched junction bases numbered 1, after V lost 7 bases and J lost 8 bases. The full variable domain, completed using reference TRBV25-1 and TRBJ1-1, is EADIYQTPRYLVIGTGKKITLECSQTMGHDKMYWYQQDPGMELHLIHYSYGVNSTEKGDLSSESTVSRIRTEHFPLTLESARPSHTSQYLCASKQGEAFFGQGTRLTVV.

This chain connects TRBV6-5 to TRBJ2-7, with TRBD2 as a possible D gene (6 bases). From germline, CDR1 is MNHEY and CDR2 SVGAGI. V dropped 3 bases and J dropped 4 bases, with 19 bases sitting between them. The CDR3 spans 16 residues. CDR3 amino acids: CASSYNTGLSVYEQYF. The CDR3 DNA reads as TGTGCCAGCAGTTATAATACGGGACTTTCAGTTTACGAGCAGTACTTC.

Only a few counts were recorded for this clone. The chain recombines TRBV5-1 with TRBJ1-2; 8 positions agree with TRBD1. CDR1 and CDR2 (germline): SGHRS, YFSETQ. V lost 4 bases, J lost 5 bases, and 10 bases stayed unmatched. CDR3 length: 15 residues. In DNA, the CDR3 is TGCGCCAGCAGCCCCAACGGACAGGGTAAATATGGCTACACCTTC. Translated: CASSPNGQGKYGYTF.

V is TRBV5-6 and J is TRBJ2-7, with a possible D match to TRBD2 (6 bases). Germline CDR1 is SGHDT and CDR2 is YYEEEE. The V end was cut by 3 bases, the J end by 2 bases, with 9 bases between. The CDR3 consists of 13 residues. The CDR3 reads CASSSGGPYEQYF. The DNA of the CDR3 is TGTGCCAGCAGCTCCGGGGGTCCCTACGAGCAGTACTTC.

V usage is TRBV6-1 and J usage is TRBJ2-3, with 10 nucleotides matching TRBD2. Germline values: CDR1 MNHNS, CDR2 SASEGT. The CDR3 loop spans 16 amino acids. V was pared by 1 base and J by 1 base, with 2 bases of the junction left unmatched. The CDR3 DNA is TGTGCCAGCAGTGAAGTTAGCGGGGGGCGCACAGATACGCAGTATTTT. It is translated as CASSEVSGGRTDTQYF.

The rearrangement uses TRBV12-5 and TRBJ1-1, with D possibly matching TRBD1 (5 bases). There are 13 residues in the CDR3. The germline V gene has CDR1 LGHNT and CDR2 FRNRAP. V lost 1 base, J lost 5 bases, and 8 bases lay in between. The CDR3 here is CASGLAGGTEAFF. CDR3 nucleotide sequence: TGTGCTAGTGGTTTGGCCGGGGGTACTGAAGCTTTCTTT.

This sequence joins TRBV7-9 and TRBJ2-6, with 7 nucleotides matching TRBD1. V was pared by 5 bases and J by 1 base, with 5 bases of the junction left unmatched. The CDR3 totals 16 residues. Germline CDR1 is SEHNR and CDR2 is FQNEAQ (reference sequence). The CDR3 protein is CASSGTRGSGANVLTF. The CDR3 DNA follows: TGTGCCAGCAGCGGAACCAGGGGGTCTGGGGCCAACGTCCTGACTTTC.

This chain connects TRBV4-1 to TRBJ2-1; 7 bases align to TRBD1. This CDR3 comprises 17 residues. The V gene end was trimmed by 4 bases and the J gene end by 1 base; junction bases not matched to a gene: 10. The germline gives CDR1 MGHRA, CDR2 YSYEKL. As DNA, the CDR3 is TGCGCCAGCAGCCCTCAGGTTGTGGGACAGTCCTACAATGAGCAGTTCTTC. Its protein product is CASSPQVVGQSYNEQFF.

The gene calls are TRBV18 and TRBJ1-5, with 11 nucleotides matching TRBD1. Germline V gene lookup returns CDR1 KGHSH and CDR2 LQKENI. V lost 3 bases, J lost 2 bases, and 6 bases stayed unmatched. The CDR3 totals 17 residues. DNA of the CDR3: TGTGCCAGCTCACCCTCCGGGACAGGGGGTGGCAATCAGCCCCAGCATTTT. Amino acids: CASSPSGTGGGNQPQHF.

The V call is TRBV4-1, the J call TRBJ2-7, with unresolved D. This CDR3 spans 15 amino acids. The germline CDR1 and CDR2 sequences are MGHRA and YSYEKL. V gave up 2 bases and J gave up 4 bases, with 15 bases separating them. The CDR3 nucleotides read TGCGCCAGCAGCCAAATCCGCACAGATTATTACGAGCAGTACTTC. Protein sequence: CASSQIRTDYYEQYF.

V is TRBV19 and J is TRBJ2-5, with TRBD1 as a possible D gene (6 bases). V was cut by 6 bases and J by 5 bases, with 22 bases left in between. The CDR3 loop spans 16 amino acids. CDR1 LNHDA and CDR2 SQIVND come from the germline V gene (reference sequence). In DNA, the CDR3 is TGTGCCAGTAGGTCAGGTGGGGGCGGGCCTGGGGAGACCCAGTACTTC. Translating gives CASRSGGGGPGETQYF. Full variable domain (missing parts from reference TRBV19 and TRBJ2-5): DGGITQSPKYLFRKEGQNVTLSCEQNLNHDAMYWYRQDPGQGLRLIYYSQIVNDFQKGDIAEGYSVSREKKESFPLTVTSAQKNPTAFYLCASRSGGGGPGETQYFGPGTRLLVL.

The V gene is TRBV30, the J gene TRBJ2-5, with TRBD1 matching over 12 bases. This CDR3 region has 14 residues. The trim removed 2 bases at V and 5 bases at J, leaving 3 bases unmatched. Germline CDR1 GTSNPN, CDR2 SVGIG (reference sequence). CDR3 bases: TGTGCCTGGAGTTGGGACAGGGGGCGGGAGACCCAGTACTTC. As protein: CAWSWDRGRETQYF.